These 7 T cell receptor beta chains came from one sample sequenced in a study of identical twins. Each CDR3 protein gets one entry after TCRdb re-called the 5' RACE reads with MiXCR. This sample has 690,000 or so distinct CDR3 sequences, with 5.5% to 6.5% found just once. The sample comprised naive T cells sorted from blood. Every receptor here comes from a man aged 18 to 35 in good health.

This clonotype was seen many times. V and J are TRBV9 and TRBJ1-2; D gene unclear. CDR3 length: 13 amino acids. Trimming shortened V by 0 bases and J by 2 bases, and 5 bases separated the two germline ends. Per germline, CDR1 SGDLS and CDR2 YYNGEE. Here the CDR3 reads CASSVAQNYGYTF. As DNA, the CDR3 is TGTGCCAGCAGCGTAGCTCAGAACTATGGCTACACCTTC.

This clonotype was found many times. CDR3 coding DNA: TGTGCCAGCAGCTTAACATTCGAAGCTTTCTTT. Protein: CASSLTFEAFF. This sequence joins TRBV7-9 and TRBJ1-1; no clear D. This CDR3 is built from 11 residues. Trimming took 2 bases from V and 8 from J, leaving 6 bases between them. CDR1 is SEHNR, CDR2 FQNEAQ, per germline (reference sequence).

The chain couples TRBV6-1 to TRBJ2-4; 12 positions match TRBD2. CDR1 and CDR2 from the germline V gene are MNHNS and SASEGT. The CDR3 has 16 amino acids. The V gene end was trimmed by 6 bases and the J gene end by 8 bases; junction bases not matched to a gene: 11. CDR3 DNA sequence: TGTGCCAGCAGACGACTAGCGGGAGCGGTGGTAGACATTCAGTACTTC. This translates into CASRRLAGAVVDIQYF.

This clonotype has more than one count but fewer than ten. The genes are TRBV6-1 and TRBJ2-1; 8 nucleotides agree with TRBD2. CDR1 MNHNS and CDR2 SASEGT come from the germline V gene. V dropped 8 bases and J dropped 0; count of bases not matched to a gene: 9. CDR3 length: 16 residues. CDR3 amino acids: CASGELAVSSYNEQFF. The CDR3, as DNA: TGTGCCAGCGGCGAACTAGCGGTGAGCTCCTACAATGAGCAGTTCTTC.

This clonotype was picked up many times. The rearrangement links TRBV5-4 to TRBJ1-1; no clear D gene. The V end was cut by 5 bases, the J end by 4 bases, with 15 bases between. The CDR3 runs 14 residues. Germline V gene data show CDR1 as SGHNT and CDR2 as YYREEE (reference sequence). The CDR3 DNA is TGTGCCAGCAGTGGCCGGGGTTCGGGCACTGAAGCTTTCTTT. Residues: CASSGRGSGTEAFF. The whole variable domain, remainder taken from reference TRBV5-4 and TRBJ1-1, is ETGVTQSPTHLIKTRGQQVTLRCSSQSGHNTVSWYQQALGQGPQFIFQYYREEENGRGNFPPRFSGLQFPNYSSELNVNALELDDSALYLCASSGRGSGTEAFFGQGTRLTVV.

The chain carries TRBV20-1 and TRBJ2-1; D remains unclear. This CDR3 is 12 amino acids long. V gave up 0 bases and J gave up 12 bases, with 12 bases separating them. Per the germline V gene, CDR1 is DFQATT and CDR2 is SNEGSKA (reference sequence). CDR3 nucleotide sequence: TGCAGTGCTAGAGATTCAAAATCCCCGCAGTTCTTC. This encodes CSARDSKSPQFF.

This clonotype was found a few times. This chain links TRBV11-2 with TRBJ2-7; no firm D call. Germline loops: CDR1 SGHAT, CDR2 FQNNGV. The V end was cut by 1 base, the J end by 0 bases, with 7 bases between. This CDR3 is 14 amino acids long. This CDR3 reads CASSLGGHSYEQYV. The CDR3 nucleotides are TGTGCCAGCAGCTTAGGCGGCCACTCCTACGAGCAGTACGTC.